This TCR beta chain is drawn from a study of blood T cell repertoires in COVID-19 (dated by TCRdb to 2020 to 2021). For context, the study as a whole: Collaborator samples came from the United States, Italy and Spain and covered acute and convalescent phases of COVID-19. The material from the prospective study consisted of cDNA or gDNA derived from T cells, B-cell-depleted T cells, or PBMCs. The dataset comprised deeply sampled blood TCRbeta repertoires from subjects exposed to, actively infected with, or recovered from COVID-19. The repertoires were made available in a free public database intended to serve as a resource for research on the immune response to SARS-CoV-2. Samples were obtained from the ongoing ImmuneRACE study (first 160 participants) and from 1,000 to 1,500 subjects provided by 6 global collaborators. A de-identified subject ID, COVID-19 status, age in years and sex were almost always included in the sample metadata. HLA class I and class II types, where available, came from metadata supplied by the sample provider rather than from assay-based typing. What the study reported, not specific to this receptor: The quantity of clinical and demographic metadata differed by source and by participant and was supplied without curation.

TCRbeta CDR3 regions were amplified from genomic DNA by means of the immunoSEQ Assay, a bias-controlled multiplex PCR. The paper's processing steps were these. The number of nucleated cells in each sample was estimated by amplification of reference gene primers within the assay. To quantify the absolute abundance of each unique TCRbeta CDR3 rearrangement, sequence reads were collapsed and filtered. For each sample, productive Simpson clonality was calculated as the square root of Simpson's diversity index across productive rearrangements. TCRdb mirrors the immuneACCESS table, restricted to in-frame sequences. Some clones are absent from its copies; in checked studies, under half trace to an unresolved V gene, and the reason for the others is unknown. That table is the source of V, J and clone size, and D and trimming were worked out from the DNA. This sample gives roughly 110,000 clones in total; around nine tenths of them show up just once. 1% to 1.5% of the sample goes to the ten largest clones.

As concerns this clone: Its antigen remains undetermined. No per-base quality is available; no much larger clone lies one base away.

The collaborating institutions used their own protocols to collect whole blood in K2EDTA tubes. Collaborator samples were shipped for TCRbeta analysis as frozen whole blood, isolated PBMCs, or DNA extracted from either sample type. Sequenced input: peripheral blood. The sequence was collected from a woman between 25 and 40 years old with acute or convalescent COVID-19.

The DNA sequence is given as TGTGCCAGTAGTATAGTTCAGTTTTCCGGGGAGCTGTTTTTT. It is translated as CASSIVQFSGELFF. This sequence uses TRBV19 and TRBJ2-2, with no D gene named confidently. Measured from the cysteine to the phenylalanine, the CDR3 is 14 residues long. This entry keeps only the CDR3 DNA: 42 bases, framed from base 1. The CDR1 and CDR2 encoded by the germline V gene (reference sequence) are LNHDA and SQIVND. The V end loses 1 base and the J end loses 6 bases, and a stretch of 9 bases separates them.